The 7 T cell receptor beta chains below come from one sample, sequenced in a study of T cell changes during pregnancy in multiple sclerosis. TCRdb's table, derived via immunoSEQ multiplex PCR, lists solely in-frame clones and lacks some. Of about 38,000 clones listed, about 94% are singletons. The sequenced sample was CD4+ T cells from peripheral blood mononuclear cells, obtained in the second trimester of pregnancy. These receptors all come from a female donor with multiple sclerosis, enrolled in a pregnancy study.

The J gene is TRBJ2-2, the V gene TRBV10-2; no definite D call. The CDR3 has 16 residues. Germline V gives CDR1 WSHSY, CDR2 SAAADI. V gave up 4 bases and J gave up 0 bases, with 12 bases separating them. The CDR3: CASSVSPRPNTGELFF. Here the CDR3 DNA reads TGCGCCAGCAGTGTTAGTCCCCGCCCGAACACCGGGGAGCTGTTTTTT.

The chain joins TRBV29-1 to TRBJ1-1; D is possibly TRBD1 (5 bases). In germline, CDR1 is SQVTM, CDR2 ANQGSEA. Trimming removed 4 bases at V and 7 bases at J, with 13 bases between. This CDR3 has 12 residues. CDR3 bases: TGCAGCGTTGGGGGCAGTAGTAATGAAGCTTTCTTT. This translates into CSVGGSSNEAFF.

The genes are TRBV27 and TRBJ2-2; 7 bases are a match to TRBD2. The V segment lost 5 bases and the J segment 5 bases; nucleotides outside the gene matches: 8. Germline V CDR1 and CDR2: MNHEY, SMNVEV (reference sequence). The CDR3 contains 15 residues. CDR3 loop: CASSDPGLSTGELFF. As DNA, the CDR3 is TGTGCCAGCAGTGACCCGGGACTATCAACCGGGGAGCTGTTTTTT.

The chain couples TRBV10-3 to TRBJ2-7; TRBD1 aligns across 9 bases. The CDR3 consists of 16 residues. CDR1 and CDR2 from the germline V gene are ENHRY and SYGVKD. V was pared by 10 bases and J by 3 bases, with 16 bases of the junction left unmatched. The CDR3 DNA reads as TGTGCCACCATGAAGACAAAAGGGGGACAGGGCTACGAGCAGTACTTC. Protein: CATMKTKGGQGYEQYF.

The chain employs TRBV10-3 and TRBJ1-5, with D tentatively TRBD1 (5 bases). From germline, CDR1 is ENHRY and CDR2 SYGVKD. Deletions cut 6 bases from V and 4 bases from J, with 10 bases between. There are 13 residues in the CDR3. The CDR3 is CAISAGPNQPQHF. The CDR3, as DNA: TGTGCCATCAGCGCAGGGCCAAATCAGCCCCAGCATTTT.

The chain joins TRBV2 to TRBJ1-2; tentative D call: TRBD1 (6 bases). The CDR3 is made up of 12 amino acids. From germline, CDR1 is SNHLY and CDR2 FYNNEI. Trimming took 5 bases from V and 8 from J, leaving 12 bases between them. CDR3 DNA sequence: TGTGCCAGCAGTATACAGGGTCTGGGCTACACCTTC. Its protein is CASSIQGLGYTF.

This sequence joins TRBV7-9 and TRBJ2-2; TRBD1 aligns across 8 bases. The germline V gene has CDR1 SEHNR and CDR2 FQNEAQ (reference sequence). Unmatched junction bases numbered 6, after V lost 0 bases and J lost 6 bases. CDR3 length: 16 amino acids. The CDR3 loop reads CASSLAGRGLAGELFF. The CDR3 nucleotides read TGTGCCAGCAGCTTAGCGGGCAGGGGGCTGGCCGGGGAGCTGTTTTTT.